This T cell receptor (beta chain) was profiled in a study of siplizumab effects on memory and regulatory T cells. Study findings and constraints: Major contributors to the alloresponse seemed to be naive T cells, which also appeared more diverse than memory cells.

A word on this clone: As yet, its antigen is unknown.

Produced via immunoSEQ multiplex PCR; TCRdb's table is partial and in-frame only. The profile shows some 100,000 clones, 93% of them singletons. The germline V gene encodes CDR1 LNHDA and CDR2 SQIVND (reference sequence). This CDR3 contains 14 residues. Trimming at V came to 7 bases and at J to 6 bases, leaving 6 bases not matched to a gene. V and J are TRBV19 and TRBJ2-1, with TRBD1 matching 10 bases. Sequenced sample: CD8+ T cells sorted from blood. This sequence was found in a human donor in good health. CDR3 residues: CASKVTGGFNEQFF. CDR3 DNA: TGTGCCAGTAAAGTGACAGGGGGCTTCAATGAGCAGTTCTTC.